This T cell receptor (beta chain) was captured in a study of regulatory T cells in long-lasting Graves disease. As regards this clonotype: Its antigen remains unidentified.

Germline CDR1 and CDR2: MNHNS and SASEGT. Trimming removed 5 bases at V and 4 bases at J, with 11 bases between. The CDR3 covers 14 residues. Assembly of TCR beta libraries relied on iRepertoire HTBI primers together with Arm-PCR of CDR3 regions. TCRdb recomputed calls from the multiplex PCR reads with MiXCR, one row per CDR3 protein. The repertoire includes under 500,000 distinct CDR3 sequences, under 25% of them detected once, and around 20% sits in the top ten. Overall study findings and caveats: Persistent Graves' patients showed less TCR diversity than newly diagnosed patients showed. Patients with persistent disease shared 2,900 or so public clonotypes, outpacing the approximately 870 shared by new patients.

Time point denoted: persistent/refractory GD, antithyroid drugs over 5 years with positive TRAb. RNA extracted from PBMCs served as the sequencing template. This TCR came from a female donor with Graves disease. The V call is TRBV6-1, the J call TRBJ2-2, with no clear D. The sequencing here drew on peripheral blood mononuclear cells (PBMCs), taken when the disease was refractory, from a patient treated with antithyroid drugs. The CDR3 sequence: CASSRYDLTGELFF. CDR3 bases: TGTGCCAGCAGTAGATACGATCTCACCGGGGAGCTGTTTTTT.